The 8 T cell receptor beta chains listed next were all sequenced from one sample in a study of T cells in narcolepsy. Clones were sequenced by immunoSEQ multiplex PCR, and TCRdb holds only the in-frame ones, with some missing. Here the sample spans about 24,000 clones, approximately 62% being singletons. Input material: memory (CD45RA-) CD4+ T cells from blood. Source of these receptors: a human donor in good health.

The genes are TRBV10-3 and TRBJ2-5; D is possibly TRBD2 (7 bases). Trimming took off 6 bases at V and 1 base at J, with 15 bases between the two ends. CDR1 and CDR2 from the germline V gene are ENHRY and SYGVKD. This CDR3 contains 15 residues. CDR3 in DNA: TGTGCCATCAGGTCTGGGGGGGGCCCCCAAGAGACCCAGTACTTC. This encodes CAIRSGGGPQETQYF.

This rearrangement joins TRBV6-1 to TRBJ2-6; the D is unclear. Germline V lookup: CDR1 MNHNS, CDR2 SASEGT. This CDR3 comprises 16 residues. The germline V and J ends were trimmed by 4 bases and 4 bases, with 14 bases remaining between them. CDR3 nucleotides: TGTGCCAGCAGTGGGGTTGGATCTCGCGGGGCCAACGTCCTGACTTTC. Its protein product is CASSGVGSRGANVLTF.

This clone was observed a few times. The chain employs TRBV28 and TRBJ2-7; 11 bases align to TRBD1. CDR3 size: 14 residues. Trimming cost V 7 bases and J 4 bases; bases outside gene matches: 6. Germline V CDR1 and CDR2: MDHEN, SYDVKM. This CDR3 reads CASTSDRGRYEQYF. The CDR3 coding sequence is TGTGCCAGCACCTCGGACAGGGGGCGGTACGAGCAGTACTTC.

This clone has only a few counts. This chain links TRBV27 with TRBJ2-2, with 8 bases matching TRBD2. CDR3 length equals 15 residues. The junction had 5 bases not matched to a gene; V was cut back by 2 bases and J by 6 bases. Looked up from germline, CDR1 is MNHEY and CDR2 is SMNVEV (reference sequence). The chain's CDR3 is CASSLRGGRPGELFF. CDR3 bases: TGTGCCAGCAGTTTAAGGGGCGGGAGGCCCGGGGAGCTGTTTTTT.

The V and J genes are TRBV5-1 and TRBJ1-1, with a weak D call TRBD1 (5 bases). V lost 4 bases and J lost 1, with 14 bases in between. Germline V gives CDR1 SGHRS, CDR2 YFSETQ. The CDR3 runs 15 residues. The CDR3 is CASSPGGAKNTEAFF. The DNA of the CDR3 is TGCGCCAGCAGCCCTGGCGGGGCCAAGAACACTGAAGCTTTCTTT.

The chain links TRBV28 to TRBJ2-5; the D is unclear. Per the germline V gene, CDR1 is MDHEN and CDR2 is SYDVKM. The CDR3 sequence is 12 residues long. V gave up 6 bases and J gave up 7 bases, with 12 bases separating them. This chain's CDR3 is CASSTPAGTQYF. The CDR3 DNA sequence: TGTGCCAGCAGCACCCCCGCAGGGACCCAGTACTTC.

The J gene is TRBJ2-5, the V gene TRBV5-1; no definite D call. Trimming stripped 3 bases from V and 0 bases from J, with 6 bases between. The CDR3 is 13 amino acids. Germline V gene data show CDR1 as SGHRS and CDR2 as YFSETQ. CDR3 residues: CASSSMYQETQYF. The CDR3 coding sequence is TGCGCCAGCAGCTCCATGTACCAAGAGACCCAGTACTTC.

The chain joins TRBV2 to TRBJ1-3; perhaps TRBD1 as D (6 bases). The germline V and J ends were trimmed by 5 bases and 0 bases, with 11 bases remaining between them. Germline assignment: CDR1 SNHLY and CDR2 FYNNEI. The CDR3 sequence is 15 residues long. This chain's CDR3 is CASSWDINSGNTIYF. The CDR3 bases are TGTGCCAGCAGTTGGGACATAAACTCTGGAAACACCATATATTTT.